The 5 T cell receptor beta chains in this list originate from one sample, sequenced in a study of CD8+ T cells in alopecia areata. Cells pooled from cutaneous lymph nodes were sorted on CD4, CD8alpha, NKG2D, NKG2ACE and other markers. Extraction of RNA preceded its reverse transcription into cDNA, which served as the sequencing template. Repertoires were generated with immunoSEQ multiplex PCR, while TCRdb's copy carries only in-frame clones and drops some. The data show 200,000 to 300,000 clones, with none appearing a single time. The sequenced material came from CD4+ T cells sorted from a lymph node. The receptors derive from a C3H/HeJ mouse with alopecia areata. The strain is characterized by the MHC haplotype H2-k.

Comment on this clone: The genes are named according to mouse. The CDR3 end lies 4 residues beyond the end of the read and is filled in from the germline J gene. The gene calls are TRBV19 and TRBJ2-7; D might be TRBD1 (6 bases). This CDR3 spans 13 amino acids. Germline V lookup: CDR1 FNHDT, CDR2 SITEND (reference sequence). Between the trimmed V and J ends, which lost 5 bases and 2 bases, there was a span of 11 bases. The CDR3 bases that were read are TGTGCCAGCAGAAAGGGACAAACCTAT. This translates into CASRKGQTY. The whole CDR3 sequence is CASRKGQTYEQYF. The whole variable domain, remainder taken from reference TRBV19 and TRBJ2-7, is GGIITQTPKFLIGQEGQKLTLKCQQNFNHDTMYWYRQDSGKGLRLIYYSITENDLQKGDLSEGYDASREKKSSFSLTVTSAQKNEMAVFLCASRKGQTYEQYFGPGTRLTVL.

Comments on this clone: Genes here carry mouse names. The read ends 4 residues shy of where the CDR3 ends; the end is completed using the germline J gene. This chain connects TRBV17 to TRBJ2-5; 10 bases are a match to TRBD2. CDR3 length equals 16 residues. The V gene's germline CDR1 is MNHDT and CDR2 YYDKIL. The V and J ends lost 4 bases and 2 bases, in that order; junction bases with no gene match: 6. The part of the CDR3 DNA that was read is TGTGCTAGCAGTAAATCTGGGGGGGCGGGCCAAGAC. It encodes CASSKSGGAGQD. From start to end, the CDR3 is CASSKSGGAGQDTQYF.

A word on this clone: Gene names refer to mouse genes. The read comes to an end 4 residues before the CDR3 does, leaving the germline J gene to fill in the end. Other DNA variants within this sample encode the same CDR3. The rearrangement links TRBV13-3 to TRBJ2-2; D possibly corresponds to TRBD1 (6 bases). The CDR3 totals 15 residues. The V and J ends lost 1 base and 3 bases respectively, with 10 bases between them. Germline CDR1 is NNHDY and CDR2 is SYVADS. CDR3 DNA, as far as it was read: TGTGCCAGCAGTGATCCCAGGGGAGACACCGGG. Translated, it gives CASSDPRGDTG. The complete CDR3 reads CASSDPRGDTGQLYF.

As to this clone: The genes are named according to mouse. Coverage ceases 4 residues before the CDR3 finishes, and the germline J gene fills in the end. The rearrangement uses TRBV5 and TRBJ2-7; 9 bases match TRBD1. The germline V gene encodes CDR1 LGHNA and CDR2 YNLKQL (reference sequence). This CDR3 spans 15 amino acids. V lost 4 bases to trimming and J lost 0 bases; unmatched junction nucleotides: 4. CDR3 bases read: TGTGCCAGCAGCCCCGGACAGGGGAGCTCCTAT. Translated: CASSPGQGSSY. The whole CDR3 is CASSPGQGSSYEQYF.

This clone came up a few times. The genes and germline here are from mouse. The read stops 4 residues short of the end of the CDR3; the missing end is completed from the germline J gene. The chain is built from TRBV13-1 and TRBJ2-7, with TRBD1 matching 7 bases. Germline V lookup: CDR1 NSHNY, CDR2 SYGAGN. The CDR3 extends over 13 amino acids. Trimming took 4 bases from V and 3 from J; bases not matched to a gene: 4. Partial CDR3 DNA: TGTGCCAGCAGTCCGGGACAGTTCTAT. Translated: CASSPGQFY. The full CDR3 protein reads CASSPGQFYEQYF.